The rows below give T cell receptor beta chains drawn from one sample of a study of T cell changes during pregnancy in multiple sclerosis. Repertoires were generated with immunoSEQ multiplex PCR, while TCRdb's copy carries only in-frame clones and drops some. The sample has tens of thousands of clones, roughly 90% seen once; the top ten hold 8% to 10%. The specimen comprised peripheral blood, sampled after pregnancy. The origin of the receptors is a female donor in good health, enrolled as a control in a pregnancy study. CDR3s include the opening cysteine and the closing phenylalanine or tryptophan. The D gene is left open where the match is weak. A clone size is listed for some rows: how often the clone was seen (once, few, many), or a class if it is expanded.

>NA|TRBD1|TRBJ1-2|TRBV30
TGTGCCTGGAACAGGGGGGATGGCTACACCTTC
CAWNRGDGYTF
>NA|NA|TRBJ1-1|TRBV19
TGTGCCATTAAAGGGACAATGAACACTGAAGCTTTCTTT
CAIKGTMNTEAFF
>NA|NA|TRBJ2-7|TRBV6-5
TGTGCCAGCCGAACCCCCGAAGGGAGTTCCTACGAGCAGTACTTC
CASRTPEGSSYEQYF
>NA|TRBD1|TRBJ1-2|TRBV10-3
TGTGCCATCTCTCCGGGACAGGGGATAAACTATGGCTACACCTTC
CAISPGQGINYGYTF
>NA|TRBD1|TRBJ1-6|TRBV10-3
TGTGCCATCAACACCGGGACAGGGGGTAATTCACCCCTCCACTTT
CAINTGTGGNSPLHF
>NA|TRBD2|TRBJ2-5|TRBV10-3
TGTGCCATCATTACTAGCGGGAGTTCCCAAGAGACCCAGTACTTC
CAIITSGSSQETQYF
>once|NA|TRBJ1-2|TRBV9
TGTGCCAGCAGCGTAGCCCTAGGGGAGGCCTATGGCTACACCTTC
CASSVALGEAYGYTF
>NA|TRBD2|TRBJ2-7|TRBV30
TGTGCCTGGAGTGTAATTAGCGGGGGGAGCTCCTACGAGCAGTACTTC
CAWSVISGGSSYEQYF
>NA|NA|TRBJ2-3|TRBV18
TGTGCCAGCTCACCAAGAACCGGGGGTCTCGATACGCAGTATTTT
CASSPRTGGLDTQYF
>few|TRBD1|TRBJ1-2|TRBV4-3
TGCGCCAGCAGCCAAGATGGACAGGGGTTCTATGGCTACACCTTC
CASSQDGQGFYGYTF
>NA|NA|TRBJ1-1|TRBV6-6
TGTGCCAGCAGTTACTCGACGGGGGGGACTGAAGCTTTCTTT
CASSYSTGGTEAFF
>NA|TRBD2|TRBJ2-1|TRBV5-1
TGCGCCAGCAGCCCGAGGGGGACTAGCGGGGTGTACAATGAGCAGTTCTTC
CASSPRGTSGVYNEQFF
>NA|NA|TRBJ2-7|TRBV12-5
TGTGCTAGTGGTTCCTGGACAGCCTACGAGCAGTACTTC
CASGSWTAYEQYF
>NA|NA|TRBJ2-2|TRBV30
TGTGCCTGGACCGACCTAGCGAACACCGGGGAGCTGTTTTTT
CAWTDLANTGELFF
>NA|TRBD2|TRBJ2-1|TRBV7-8
TGTGCCAGCAGCTCTAGCGGAGCAGCTATCTACAATGAGCAGTTCTTC
CASSSSGAAIYNEQFF
>NA|TRBD2|TRBJ2-1|TRBV11-3
TGTGCCAGCAGCCGCGCGGCGGGAGTATCATACAATGAGCAGTTCTTC
CASSRAAGVSYNEQFF
>NA|TRBD2|TRBJ2-1|TRBV6-1
TGTGCCAGCAGTGAATACAGGGGTGGTCGCGGGAGGGCAAATGAGCAGTTCTTC
CASSEYRGGRGRANEQFF
>NA|NA|TRBJ2-7|TRBV13
TGTGCCAGCAGCTTACGACTAGATTTTTCCTACGAGCAGTACTTC
CASSLRLDFSYEQYF
>NA|NA|TRBJ1-1|TRBV19
TGTGCCTGCCGTTGGGCGGGGAACACTGAAGCTTTCTTT
CACRWAGNTEAFF
>NA|TRBD1|TRBJ2-7|TRBV5-4
TGTGCCAGCAGCTCGACGGGACAGAACGAGCAGTACTTC
CASSSTGQNEQYF
>NA|NA|TRBJ2-3|TRBV13
TGTGCCAGCAGCAACCGGTTAGATACGCAGTATTTT
CASSNRLDTQYF
>NA|TRBD2|TRBJ2-5|TRBV5-1
TGCGCCAGCAGCTTGGGACTAGCGGGATTGGAGACCCAGTACTTC
CASSLGLAGLETQYF
>NA|TRBD1|TRBJ1-5|TRBV6-1
TGTGCCAGCAGTTGGACAGGGGGCCTTCAGCCCCAGCATTTT
CASSWTGGLQPQHF
>NA|TRBD1|TRBJ1-4|TRBV4-1
TGCGCCAGCAGCCAAGATATGCAGGGGGCGCAGGCCGAAAAACTGTTTTTT
CASSQDMQGAQAEKLFF
>NA|NA|TRBJ1-5|TRBV6-5
TGTGCCAGCACCTGGGGCAGGGGCAATCAGCCCCAGCATTTT
CASTWGRGNQPQHF
>NA|NA|TRBJ1-3|TRBV5-6
TGTGCCAGCAGCGACAGTCGCGGGGGTGGAAACACCATATATTTT
CASSDSRGGGNTIYF
>NA|NA|TRBJ2-4|TRBV10-2
TGCGCCAGTCGCACAGGGACCAAAAACATTCAGTACTTC
CASRTGTKNIQYF
>NA|NA|TRBJ2-2|TRBV29-1
TGCAGCGTGCCAACAGCAAACACCGGGGAGCTGTTTTTT
CSVPTANTGELFF
>NA|TRBD2|TRBJ2-3|TRBV6-6
TGTGCCAGCAGTCTAGCGGGGGGTAGCACAGATACGCAGTATTTT
CASSLAGGSTDTQYF
>NA|NA|TRBJ1-4|TRBV25-1
TGTGCCAGCAGTTACAGGGTGGCCGAAAAACTGTTTTTT
CASSYRVAEKLFF
>NA|TRBD1|TRBJ2-6|TRBV9
TGTGCCAGCAGCGTAGTCGGACAGGGGCCGCCTTCTGGGGCCAACGTCCTGACTTTC
CASSVVGQGPPSGANVLTF
>few|TRBD2|TRBJ2-1|TRBV6-5
TGTGCCAGCAGTGAGAGCGGGGGAAGGCGGCAGTTCTTC
CASSESGGRRQFF
>NA|NA|TRBJ2-3|TRBV20-1
TGCAGTGCTACTAGCGCAGATACGCAGTATTTT
CSATSADTQYF
>NA|TRBD1|TRBJ2-6|TRBV9
TGTGCCAGCAGCCGGGACAGGGAAAGGAAGGGGGCCAACGTCCTGACTTTC
CASSRDRERKGANVLTF
>NA|TRBD2|TRBJ2-1|TRBV19
TGTGCCAGTAAGGGTGGTAGCGGGAGGGCTCAATGGCATGAGCAGTTCTTC
CASKGGSGRAQWHEQFF
>NA|TRBD1|TRBJ2-7|TRBV2
TGTGCCAGCACTCGGGACAGCCACGAGCAGTACTTC
CASTRDSHEQYF
>NA|NA|TRBJ2-2|TRBV27
TGTGCCAGCACCGTGGGGCGCTACACCGGGGAGCTGTTTTTT
CASTVGRYTGELFF
>many|NA|TRBJ2-7|TRBV5-5
TGTGCCAGCAGCTTGTATAGTACCTACGAGCAGTACTTC
CASSLYSTYEQYF
>NA|NA|TRBJ2-7|TRBV7-2
TGTGCCAGCAGCTTAGGAACCGGCTACGAGCAGTACTTC
CASSLGTGYEQYF
>few|NA|TRBJ1-2|TRBV28
TGTGCCAGCAGTCTCCCTGAGCGGGGCTACACCTTC
CASSLPERGYTF
>NA|NA|TRBJ2-7|TRBV23-1
TGCGCCAGAGAAGACCTAGCCGGTAAGGAGATAAGGGAGCTCTCCTACGAGCAGTACTTC
CAREDLAGKEIRELSYEQYF
>NA|NA|TRBJ1-1|TRBV2
TGTGCCAGCAGTGAAGAAGGGGCCGGGAACACTGAAGCTTTCTTT
CASSEEGAGNTEAFF
>NA|TRBD1|TRBJ1-5|TRBV4-1
TGCGCCAGCAGCCTCCTGGGACAGGGCGTTAATCAGCCCCAGCATTTT
CASSLLGQGVNQPQHF
>few|NA|TRBJ2-7|TRBV15
TGTGCCACCAGCAGTGAACATGGCTACGAGCAGTACTTC
CATSSEHGYEQYF
>NA|TRBD2|TRBJ2-7|TRBV7-2
TGTGCCAGCAGCTTAGCCCCAGCGGGGGGGATGTGGGAGCAGTACTTC
CASSLAPAGGMWEQYF
>NA|NA|TRBJ1-1|TRBV10-3
TGTGCCATCAGTGATGGGGGGAACGCTGAAGCTTTCTTT
CAISDGGNAEAFF